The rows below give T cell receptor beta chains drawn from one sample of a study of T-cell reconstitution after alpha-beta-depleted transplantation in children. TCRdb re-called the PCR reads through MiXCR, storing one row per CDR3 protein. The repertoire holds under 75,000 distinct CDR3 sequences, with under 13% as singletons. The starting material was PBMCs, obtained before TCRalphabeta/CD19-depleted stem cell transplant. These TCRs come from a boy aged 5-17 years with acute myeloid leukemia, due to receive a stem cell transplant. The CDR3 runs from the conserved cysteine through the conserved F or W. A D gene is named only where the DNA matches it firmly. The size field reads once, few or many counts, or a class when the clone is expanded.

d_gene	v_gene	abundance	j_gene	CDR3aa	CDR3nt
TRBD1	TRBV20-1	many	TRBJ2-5	CSARGTAETQYF	TGCAGTGCTCGAGGGACAGCGGAGACCCAGTACTTC
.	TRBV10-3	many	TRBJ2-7	CAITGSGDSYEQYF	TGTGCCATCACGGGTAGCGGTGACTCCTACGAGCAGTACTTC
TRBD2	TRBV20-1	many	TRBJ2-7	CSASGSYSGSHEQYF	TGCAGTGCTTCCGGCTCCTATAGCGGGAGTCACGAGCAGTACTTC
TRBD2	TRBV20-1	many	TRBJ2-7	CSAREGYNGLAGNHEQYF	TGCAGTGCTAGAGAGGGATACAATGGACTAGCGGGTAACCACGAGCAGTACTTC
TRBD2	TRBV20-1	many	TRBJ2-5	CSAVLAGAQSQETQYF	TGCAGTGCTGTCCTAGCGGGGGCCCAATCCCAAGAGACCCAGTACTTC
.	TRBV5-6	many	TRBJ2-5	CASSLDLWTPNQGETQYF	TGTGCCAGCAGCTTGGACCTTTGGACTCCCAATCAGGGAGAGACCCAGTACTTC
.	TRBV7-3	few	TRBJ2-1	CASSLSRAYNEQFF	TGTGCCAGCAGCTTATCCAGGGCCTACAATGAGCAGTTCTTC
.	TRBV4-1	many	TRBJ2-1	CASSQDLVGPYSRRQFF	TGCGCCAGCAGCCAAGATCTAGTGGGACCTTACTCCCGGCGGCAGTTCTTC
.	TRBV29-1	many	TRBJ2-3	CSVEDSGFLGF	TGCAGCGTTGAAGACTCCGGGTTTCTGGGATTT
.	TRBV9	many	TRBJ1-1	CASSPRNLNTEAFF	TGTGCCAGCAGCCCACGAAACCTGAACACTGAAGCTTTCTTT
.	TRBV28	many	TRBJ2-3	CASSKFRVSTDTQYF	TGTGCCAGCAGTAAATTTCGGGTTAGCACAGATACGCAGTATTTT
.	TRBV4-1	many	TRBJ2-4	CASSLGRDVKNIQYF	TGCGCCAGCAGCCTAGGCAGAGACGTCAAAAACATTCAGTACTTC
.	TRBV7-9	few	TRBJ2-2	CASSWTEAVTGELFF	TGTGCCAGCAGTTGGACCGAGGCGGTGACCGGGGAGCTGTTTTTT
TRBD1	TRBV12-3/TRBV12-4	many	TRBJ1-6	CASSLWDRNSPLHF	TGTGCCAGCAGTTTATGGGACAGGAATTCACCCCTCCACTTT
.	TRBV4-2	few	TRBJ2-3	CASSQETTLNSGTQYF	TGTGCCAGCAGCCAAGAGACTACCCTAAATTCGGGTACGCAGTATTTT
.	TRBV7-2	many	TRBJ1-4	CASSLAWGSADEKLFF	TGTGCCAGCAGCTTAGCGTGGGGGTCGGCAGATGAAAAACTGTTTTTT
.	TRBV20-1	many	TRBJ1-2	CSAEKDSSYGYTF	TGCAGTGCTGAGAAGGACAGCTCTTATGGCTACACCTTC
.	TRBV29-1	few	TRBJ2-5	CSVGRTETQYF	TGCAGCGTTGGACGGACAGAGACCCAGTACTTC
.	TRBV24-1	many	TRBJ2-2	CATSDPGMRNTGELFF	TGTGCCACCAGTGACCCAGGGATGCGGAACACCGGGGAGCTGTTTTTT
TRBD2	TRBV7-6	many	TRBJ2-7	CASALAGTYEQYF	TGTGCCAGCGCTTTAGCGGGAACCTACGAGCAGTACTTC
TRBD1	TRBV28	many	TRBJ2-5	CASRAQGDETQYF	TGTGCCAGCAGGGCCCAGGGGGACGAGACCCAGTACTTC
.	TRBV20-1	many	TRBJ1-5	CSARLSRRQSYQPQHF	TGCAGTGCTAGGCTGTCCCGGAGACAGAGTTATCAGCCCCAGCATTTT